The 20 T cell receptor beta chains in this list originate from one sample, sequenced in a study of metastatic and nonmetastatic thyroid tumors (dated by TCRdb to about 2020). Libraries came from PCR. The data were produced on an Illumina HiSeq 4000. In-frame beta chains were kept once TCRdb had trimmed the public reads at Q25 with fastp and called clones with MiXCR. The sample records 21,000 or so clones, roughly 12% of which are singletons. The ten largest clones add up to approximately 25% of the sample. No patient had received any treatment before thyroid surgery. Sequencing input: blood. The receptors shown here come from a female donor with papillary thyroid cancer or a benign thyroid nodule (not recorded which). Some clones in this sample may be carry-over from other donors' samples.

Turning to this clone: An end of the junction differs from the germline gene, which may be a read error. DNA for the CDR3: TGCAGTGCTAGAGATCAGGCTCGGGTCCTTACCGGGACAGTGAACACCGGGGATCTGTTTTTT. This sequence encodes CSARDQARVLTGTVNTGDLFF. The chain has TRBV20-1 and TRBJ2-2; 7 nucleotides match TRBD1. Per germline, CDR1 DFQATT and CDR2 SNEGSKA (reference sequence). The CDR3 has 21 residues.

The chain has TRBV5-1 and TRBJ1-1; 7 nucleotides agree with TRBD1. This CDR3 has 16 amino acids. CDR1 is SGHRS, CDR2 YFSETQ, per germline. The CDR3 DNA reads TGCGCGCGCAGCCTACAGGGGCTGGGGATGAACACTGAAGCTTTCTTT. Translation: CARSLQGLGMNTEAFF.

This clone was seen ten or more times. This chain connects TRBV28 to TRBJ1-5, with D maybe TRBD1 (6 bases). V lost 2 bases to trimming and J lost 5 bases, with 10 bases between them. Germline loops: CDR1 MDHEN, CDR2 SYDVKM. The CDR3 totals 14 residues. The CDR3 DNA reads as TGTGCCAGCAGTTTAGGGGGGACATATCAGCCCCAGCATTTT. Translating it yields CASSLGGTYQPQHF.

This clone was recorded at least ten times. Within the sample, other DNA sequences also encode this same CDR3. This sequence joins TRBV7-2 and TRBJ2-7; weak D call: TRBD1 (6 bases). Germline V gives CDR1 SGHTA, CDR2 FQGNSA. Trimming left V 4 bases short and J 3 bases short, with 16 bases between. The CDR3 runs to 15 residues. The CDR3 sequence: CASSSRWGRDYEQYF. In DNA, the CDR3 is TGTGCCAGCAGCTCCCGATGGGGGCGTGACTACGAGCAGTACTTC.

This clone came up a few times. The V gene is TRBV27, the J gene TRBJ2-1; D might be TRBD1 (6 bases). CDR1 is MNHEY and CDR2 is SMNVEV in the germline V gene (reference sequence). V was cut by 5 bases and J by 5 bases, with 16 bases left in between. This CDR3 is 15 amino acids long. CDR3 nucleotides: TGTGCCAGCAGTCCCGGACAGATAAGGGACAATGAGCAGTTCTTC. It specifies CASSPGQIRDNEQFF.

At least ten counts were recorded for this clone. V usage is TRBV20-1 and J usage is TRBJ2-5, with TRBD2 matching over 12 bases. The germline CDR1 and CDR2 sequences are DFQATT and SNEGSKA (reference sequence). Trimming cost V 4 bases and J 4 bases; bases outside gene matches: 7. The CDR3 extends over 15 amino acids. The CDR3 region has the DNA TGCAGTGCTACGAAGACTAGCGGGAGAGGAGAGACCCAGTACTTC. It specifies CSATKTSGRGETQYF.

The chain joins TRBV12-3 or TRBV12-4 to TRBJ2-3, with 14 nucleotides matching TRBD2. V lost 2 bases to trimming and J lost 2 bases; unmatched junction nucleotides: 15. The CDR3 length is 21 residues. Here the CDR3 DNA reads TGTGCCAGCAGTTTACCCACCGAACGACTAGCGGGAGGGTTGGCCACAGATACGCAGTATTTT. This gives the protein CASSLPTERLAGGLATDTQYF.

This clone was seen ten or more times. J is TRBJ1-1 and V is TRBV3-1; D ambiguous. CDR3 size: 12 residues. Germline V gene sequence: CDR1 LGHDT, CDR2 YNNKEL (reference sequence). Trimming shortened V by 1 base and J by 7 bases, and 7 bases separated the two germline ends. Here the CDR3 reads CASSQVRHEAFF. The CDR3 DNA is TGTGCCAGCAGCCAAGTGAGACATGAAGCTTTCTTT. Complete variable domain (other parts from reference TRBV3-1 and TRBJ1-1): DTAVSQTPKYLVTQMGNDKSIKCEQNLGHDTMYWYKQDSKKFLKIMFSYNNKELIINETVPNRFSPKSPDKAHLNLHINSLELGDSAVYFCASSQVRHEAFFGQGTRLTVV.

In its sample, this clone was seen many times. V gene TRBV19 combines with J gene TRBJ1-4; 7 nucleotides match TRBD1. V dropped 1 base and J dropped 5; count of bases not matched to a gene: 4. This CDR3 is built from 15 residues. The germline V gene encodes CDR1 LNHDA and CDR2 SQIVND (reference sequence). In nucleotides, the CDR3 is TGTGCCAGTAGTATAGGGACAGGTCCGAATGAAAAACTGTTTTTT. Protein: CASSIGTGPNEKLFF.

This clone occurred many times. This chain links TRBV4-2 with TRBJ2-7; 11 bases are shared with TRBD2. Germline trimming cut 0 bases from V and 7 bases from J; bases unmatched to any gene: 14. The length of the CDR3 is 18 residues. Germline V gene data show CDR1 as LGHNA and CDR2 as YNFKEQ. The CDR3 coding sequence is TGTGCCAGCAGCCAAGATCCCCTCCTAGCGGGGGGTACTGGGGAGCAGTACTTC. Translation gives CASSQDPLLAGGTGEQYF.

This clone was seen repeatedly, ten times or more. With a much larger clone just one base away, this may be a read error. The chain employs TRBV6-2 or TRBV6-3 and TRBJ1-6; possible D gene TRBD1, 6 bases. Trimming stripped 2 bases from V and 8 bases from J, with 13 bases between. The CDR3 spans 15 residues. CDR1 and CDR2 from the germline V gene are MNHEY and SVGEGT. CDR3 sequence (DNA): TGTGCCAGCAGTTACGGGCAGGGGAGCGATTCACCCCTCCACTTT. Amino acid sequence: CASSYGQGSDSPLHF.

This clone was recorded at least ten times. One end of the junction does not line up with germline, which may come from a read error. The rearrangement joins TRBV4-3 to TRBJ1-2, with a weak D call TRBD1 (6 bases). This CDR3 is 15 amino acids long. Germline V CDR1 and CDR2: LGHNA, YSLEER. The CDR3 DNA follows: TGCGCCAGCAGCCAAGGGGGAGGACAGATCTATGACTACACCTTC. This encodes CASSQGGGQIYDYTF.

The table lists this clone with many counts. This could be a read error, since a much larger clone is one nucleotide away. This chain uses TRBV5-1 with TRBJ2-3, with D perhaps being TRBD1 or TRBD2 (7 bases each). Germline V CDR1 and CDR2: SGHRS, YFSETQ. The CDR3 contains 14 residues. The CDR3 region is CARRGGDRTDTQYF. For the CDR3, the DNA is TGCGCCCGCAGGGGGGGGGATCGGACAGATACGCAGTATTTT.

This clone was detected only a few times. The CDR3 does not end in the conserved phenylalanine or tryptophan, so this is likely a read error. CDR3 in amino acids: CASSGLAGENEQYS. The CDR3 coding sequence is TGTGCCAGCAGCGGACTAGCCGGAGAAAACGAGCAGTACTCC. The V gene is TRBV9, the J gene TRBJ2-7, with 7 bases identical to TRBD2. The V gene end was trimmed by 3 bases and the J gene end by 5 bases; junction bases not matched to a gene: 8. The germline CDR1 and CDR2 sequences are SGDLS and YYNGEE. The CDR3 covers 14 residues.

This clone counts as medium-sized. The chain links TRBV12-3 or TRBV12-4 to TRBJ2-1; the match to TRBD2 covers 7 bases. Losses at the gene ends were 8 bases for V and 12 bases for J; bases not matched to a gene: 10. This CDR3 has 12 residues. The CDR3 DNA reads TGTGCCAGCGGGTGGACTAGATCTGCGCAGTTCTTC. Protein sequence: CASGWTRSAQFF.

At least ten counts were recorded for this clone. This chain connects TRBV30 to TRBJ1-4; TRBD1 might be the D (6 bases). This CDR3 has 13 amino acids. Between the trimmed V and J ends, which lost 3 bases and 9 bases, there was a span of 14 bases. Germline loops: CDR1 GTSNPN, CDR2 SVGIG (reference sequence). The CDR3 DNA is TGTGCCTGGAGAGAAAGGGGGTTGCAAAAACTGTTTTTT. Translation gives CAWRERGLQKLFF.

In this sample, this clone turned up many times. The rearrangement uses TRBV7-9 and TRBJ1-2; the D is unclear. CDR3 length: 14 amino acids. Deletions cut 4 bases from V and 6 bases from J, with 15 bases between. CDR1 is SEHNR and CDR2 is FQNEAQ in the germline V gene (reference sequence). The CDR3 DNA reads TGTGCCAGCAGCTCCGCGGGTCGCCCCAATGGCTACACCTTC. Protein sequence: CASSSAGRPNGYTF.

This clone occurred many times. This sample also contains other DNA sequences that code for the same CDR3. This chain uses TRBV5-1 with TRBJ1-1, with TRBD1 matching 7 bases. The CDR3 spans 13 residues. V shed 4 bases and J 5 bases; nucleotides not matched to a gene: 5. Germline V CDR1 and CDR2: SGHRS, YFSETQ. This chain's CDR3 is CASSPTGRTEAFF. DNA for the CDR3: TGCGCCAGCAGCCCGACAGGGAGGACTGAAGCTTTCTTT.

This clone was detected many times. This chain connects TRBV10-3 to TRBJ1-2; D uncertain. V dropped 6 bases and J dropped 4 bases, with 12 bases sitting between them. Germline CDR1 is ENHRY and CDR2 is SYGVKD. The CDR3 has 13 amino acids. For the CDR3, the DNA is TGTGCCATCAGGCAAGACGCCTTCTATGGCTACACCTTC. Translating gives CAIRQDAFYGYTF.

This clone is categorized as medium-sized. This rearrangement joins TRBV28 to TRBJ2-7, with a weak D call TRBD2 (6 bases). The CDR3 covers 16 residues. V shed 11 bases and J shed 0 bases, with 23 bases lying between them. The germline CDR1 and CDR2 sequences are MDHEN and SYDVKM. CDR3 sequence reads: CAHKAVGDSFSYEQYF. The CDR3 coding sequence is TGTGCCCACAAAGCCGTTGGGGACTCCTTCTCCTACGAGCAGTACTTC. The complete variable domain, with remaining parts taken from reference TRBV28 and TRBJ2-7, reads DVKVTQSSRYLVKRTGEKVFLECVQDMDHENMFWYRQDPGLGLRLIYFSYDVKMKEKGDIPEGYSVSREKKERFSLILESASTNQTSMYLCAHKAVGDSFSYEQYFGPGTRLTVT.